The 12 T cell receptor beta chains below all came from one sample that was sequenced in a study of identical twins. TCRdb re-analysed the 5' RACE reads in MiXCR, keeping a single row per CDR3 protein. Among 690,000 or so distinct CDR3 sequences, roughly 8% were seen once, and the ten largest hold about 0.98%. This sample also appeared in a second study, on yellow fever vaccine responses in identical twins.

Input material: PBMCs. These TCRs come from a woman aged 18 to 35 in good health.

This clonotype was recorded a few times. This chain connects TRBV7-9 to TRBJ2-7, with 9 bases identical to TRBD2. The CDR3 has 13 amino acids. Germline V lookup: CDR1 SEHNR, CDR2 FQNEAQ (reference sequence). The V segment lost 10 bases and the J segment 2 bases; nucleotides outside the gene matches: 6. CDR3 amino acids: CATTIAGAYEQYF. The CDR3 nucleotides read TGTGCCACCACCATAGCGGGGGCCTACGAGCAGTACTTC.

This clonotype was seen ten or more times. V and J are TRBV11-2 and TRBJ1-1, with D hard to call. Germline V gene sequence: CDR1 SGHAT, CDR2 FQNNGV. Trimming cost V 1 base and J 6 bases, with 12 bases left between them. The length of the CDR3 is 14 residues. Here the CDR3 reads CASSLVSTRAEAFF. In DNA form, the CDR3 reads TGTGCCAGCAGCTTAGTTTCGACACGTGCTGAAGCTTTCTTT. Combining the CDR3 with reference TRBV11-2 and TRBJ1-1 gives the whole variable domain EAGVAQSPRYKIIEKRQSVAFWCNPISGHATLYWYQQILGQGPKLLIQFQNNGVVDDSQLPKDRFSAERLKGVDSTLKIQPAKLEDSAVYLCASSLVSTRAEAFFGQGTRLTVV.

This clonotype was observed a handful of times. The J gene is TRBJ2-3, the V gene TRBV10-3, with D possibly matching TRBD1 (5 bases). The CDR3 contains 13 residues. Germline V gene data show CDR1 as ENHRY and CDR2 as SYGVKD. The V and J ends lost 6 bases and 3 bases respectively, with 10 bases between them. The CDR3 sequence: CAISDSGTDTQYF. As DNA, the CDR3 is TGTGCCATCAGCGATTCAGGGACAGATACGCAGTATTTT.

This clonotype was detected ten times or more. V is TRBV5-1 and J is TRBJ2-7, with TRBD2 identical over 7 bases. Unmatched junction bases numbered 12, after V lost 4 bases and J lost 2 bases. Per the germline V gene, CDR1 is SGHRS and CDR2 is YFSETQ. The CDR3 length is 16 residues. The CDR3 here is CASSESGQAGTYEQYF. CDR3 coding DNA: TGCGCCAGCAGCGAGTCCGGACAAGCGGGGACCTACGAGCAGTACTTC.

This chain connects TRBV7-9 to TRBJ2-7, with TRBD1 matching 8 bases. After removal of 4 bases from V and 1 base from J, the junction contained 6 bases not matched to a gene. This CDR3 contains 15 residues. Germline loops: CDR1 SEHNR, CDR2 FQNEAQ (reference sequence). The CDR3 protein is CASSSGQGKSYEQYF. The CDR3 bases are TGTGCCAGCAGCTCCGGACAGGGAAAGTCCTACGAGCAGTACTTC.

V usage is TRBV20-1 and J usage is TRBJ2-1; D is unclear. The CDR3 totals 11 residues. From germline, CDR1 is DFQATT and CDR2 SNEGSKA (reference sequence). Trimming removed 0 bases at V and 10 bases at J, with 7 bases between. The CDR3 spells CSAREEAEQFF. The CDR3 DNA follows: TGCAGTGCTAGAGAAGAGGCAGAGCAGTTCTTC.

V usage is TRBV5-1 and J usage is TRBJ2-5; perhaps TRBD2 as D (5 bases). Germline CDR1 is SGHRS and CDR2 is YFSETQ. This CDR3 comprises 15 residues. The V gene lost 2 bases and the J gene lost 5 bases, with 16 bases spanning the gap. CDR3 sequence reads: CASSFGPSSDETQYF. The DNA of the CDR3 is TGCGCCAGCAGCTTTGGGCCTAGCAGCGACGAGACCCAGTACTTC.

This clonotype came up many times. V is TRBV12-3 or TRBV12-4 and J is TRBJ2-3, with no clear D. V was clipped by 10 bases and J by 2 bases, with 13 bases between them. The CDR3 spans 13 residues. CDR3 nucleotide sequence: TGTGCCATCTCTACGGGCTACACAGATACGCAGTATTTT. It yields the protein CAISTGYTDTQYF.

About this clonotype: A single base separates this from a much larger clone, so it may be a read error. V usage is TRBV5-1 and J usage is TRBJ2-3; 9 nucleotides line up with TRBD2. The CDR3 is 17 residues long. Trimming took 4 bases from V and 5 from J; bases not matched to a gene: 14. CDR1 is SGHRS, CDR2 YFSETQ, per germline. For the CDR3, the DNA is TGCGCCAGCAGCCTCCTAGGGTTAGCGGGAGAGAGAGATACGCAGTATTTT. As protein: CASSLLGLAGERDTQYF. The full variable domain, in which reference TRBV5-1 and TRBJ2-3 provide the parts outside the CDR3, is KAGVTQTPRYLIKTRGQQVTLSCSPISGHRSVSWYQQTPGQGLQFLFEYFSETQRNKGNFPGRFSGRQFSNSRSEMNVSTLELGDSALYLCASSLLGLAGERDTQYFGPGTRLTVL.

The sample holds many counts of this clonotype. The CDR3 protein is CASRPPGTAKNIQYF. The CDR3 nucleotides are TGTGCCAGCAGACCTCCCGGGACAGCCAAAAACATTCAGTACTTC. The J gene is TRBJ2-4, the V gene TRBV7-8; D assignment may be TRBD1 or TRBD2 (5 bases each). This CDR3 spans 15 amino acids. V lost 6 bases and J 0 bases, leaving 12 bases between the germline ends. Germline V gene data show CDR1 as SGHVS and CDR2 as FQNEAQ. The full variable domain, in which reference TRBV7-8 and TRBJ2-4 provide the parts outside the CDR3, is GAGVSQSPRYKVAKRGQDVALRCDPISGHVSLFWYQQALGQGPEFLTYFQNEAQLDKSGLPSDRFFAERPEGSVSTLKIQRTQQEDSAVYLCASRPPGTAKNIQYFGAGTRLSVL.

This clonotype appeared many times. The chain joins TRBV11-2 to TRBJ2-1; D not certain. V was shortened by 1 base and J by 12 bases, with 19 bases between the two germline ends. The germline V gene encodes CDR1 SGHAT and CDR2 FQNNGV. The CDR3 totals 15 residues. The CDR3 coding sequence is TGTGCCAGCAGCTTAGGGTTCGGACCCGGAAGGTGGCAGTTCTTC. It encodes CASSLGFGPGRWQFF.

The rearrangement links TRBV7-2 to TRBJ2-7; 11 bases line up with TRBD2. Germline V lookup: CDR1 SGHTA, CDR2 FQGNSA. The CDR3 is 13 amino acids. V was clipped by 2 bases and J by 7 bases; unmatched bases: 1. The CDR3 DNA is TGTGCCAGCAGCTTACGACTAGCGGGGGAGCAGTACTTC. This translates into CASSLRLAGEQYF.